The following is a T cell receptor (beta chain) sequence with its context. Its cognate antigen is unknown. Pooling of second doses given at about 4 or about 12 weeks was done. With 4 bases removed from V and 4 bases from J, the gap between germline ends came to 13 bases. Per germline, CDR1 SNHLY and CDR2 FYNNEI. The CDR3 has 15 residues. The assay was immunoSEQ multiplex PCR, and TCRdb's table has in-frame clones only and misses some. The table lists about 270,000 clones, 94% of them singletons. This entry belongs to a study of T cell responses to AZD1222 COVID-19 vaccine. Overall study results and limits: Only 6 or 7 individuals given AZD1222 were seropositive at baseline. There were mostly white British donors and more females than males, and clonal diversity was possibly underestimated. Within unmutated variant regions lay the reported targets of nearly half of spike-specific TCRs.

The V call is TRBV2, the J call TRBJ2-2, with D tentatively TRBD1 (5 bases). The sequenced sample was peripheral blood, obtained 28 days after the second AZD1222 dose. This receptor was taken from an adult who received the AZD1222 COVID-19 vaccine. In nucleotides, the CDR3 is TGTGCCAGCAGTGGAACCAGGGAAGGCACCGGGGAGCTGTTTTTT. Protein product: CASSGTREGTGELFF.